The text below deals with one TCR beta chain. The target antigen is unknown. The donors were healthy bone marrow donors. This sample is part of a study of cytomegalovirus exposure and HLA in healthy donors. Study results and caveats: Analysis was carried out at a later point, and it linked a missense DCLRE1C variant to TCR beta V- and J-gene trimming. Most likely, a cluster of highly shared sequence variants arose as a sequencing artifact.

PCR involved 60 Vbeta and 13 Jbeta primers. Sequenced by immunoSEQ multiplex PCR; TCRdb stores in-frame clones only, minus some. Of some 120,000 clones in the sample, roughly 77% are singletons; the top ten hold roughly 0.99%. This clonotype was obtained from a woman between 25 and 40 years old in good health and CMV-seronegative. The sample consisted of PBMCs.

CDR3 in DNA: TGTGCCAGCAGCTTAGGCCCAAGAGGGAGCTCTGGAAACACCATATATTTT. This gives the protein CASSLGPRGSSGNTIYF. The chain employs TRBV7-8 and TRBJ1-3; D is undetermined. This CDR3 has 17 amino acids. Trimming took off 1 base at V and 0 bases at J, with 13 bases between the two ends. The germline V gene has CDR1 SGHVS and CDR2 FQNEAQ.